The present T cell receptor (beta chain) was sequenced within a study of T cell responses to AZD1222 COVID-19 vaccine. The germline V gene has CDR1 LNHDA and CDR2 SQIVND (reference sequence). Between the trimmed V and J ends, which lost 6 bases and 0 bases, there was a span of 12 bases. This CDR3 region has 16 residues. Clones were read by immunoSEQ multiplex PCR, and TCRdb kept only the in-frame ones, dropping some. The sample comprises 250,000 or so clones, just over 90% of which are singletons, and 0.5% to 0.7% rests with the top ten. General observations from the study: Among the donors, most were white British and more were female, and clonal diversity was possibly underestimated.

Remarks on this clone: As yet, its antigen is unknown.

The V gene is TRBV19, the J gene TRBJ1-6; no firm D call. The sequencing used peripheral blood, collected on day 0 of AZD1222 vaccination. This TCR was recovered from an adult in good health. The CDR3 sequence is CASRPLGNSYNSPLHF. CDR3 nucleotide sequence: TGTGCCAGTAGGCCCCTCGGAAACTCCTATAATTCACCCCTCCACTTT.